These 24 T cell receptor beta chains were sequenced from one sample in a study of T cells in Graves' hyperthyroidism and ophthalmopathy. TCR beta CDR3 regions were amplified from RNA transcripts. An initial round of RT-PCR targeting the TCR CDR3 relied on the HTBI primer set. Each CDR3 protein gets one entry after TCRdb re-called the multiplex PCR reads with MiXCR. The table records approximately 330,000 distinct CDR3 sequences, approximately 15% of them present only once. Material for sequencing was blood. Receptors were obtained from a woman in her thirties or forties with Graves' ophthalmopathy.

The table lists this clonotype with a few counts. The CDR3 nucleotides are TGCAGCGTTCAACCACTAGCATCAGGACTACTAGGTAATGAGCAGTTCTTC. Its translation is CSVQPLASGLLGNEQFF. V and J are TRBV29-1 and TRBJ2-1, with a weak D call TRBD2 (6 bases). The CDR3 runs 17 residues. Germline V lookup: CDR1 SQVTM, CDR2 ANQGSEA. Between the trimmed V and J ends, which lost 5 bases and 7 bases, there was a span of 27 bases.

This clonotype showed up many times. The V call is TRBV28, the J call TRBJ1-2; TRBD1 aligns across 11 bases. The CDR3 sequence is 13 residues long. The V segment lost 10 bases and the J segment 6 bases; nucleotides outside the gene matches: 7. The V gene's germline CDR1 is MDHEN and CDR2 SYDVKM. DNA of the CDR3: TGTGCCACCCCCCGGACAGGGGGCGATGGCTACACCTTC. It specifies CATPRTGGDGYTF.

This clonotype came up a few times. This chain links TRBV19 with TRBJ2-1; 7 bases fit TRBD2. This CDR3 is built from 13 residues. After removal of 6 bases from V and 10 bases from J, the junction contained 9 bases not matched to a gene. CDR1 is LNHDA and CDR2 is SQIVND in the germline V gene (reference sequence). CDR3: CASRVGGSTEQFF. DNA for the CDR3: TGTGCCAGTAGGGTTGGCGGGAGCACCGAGCAGTTCTTC.

The chain couples TRBV20-1 to TRBJ2-2; no clear D. In germline, CDR1 is DFQATT, CDR2 SNEGSKA (reference sequence). The CDR3 sequence is 12 residues long. Trimming cost V 6 bases and J 0 bases, with 5 bases left between them. The CDR3 loop is CSAHPNTGELFF. CDR3 in DNA: TGCAGTGCCCATCCGAACACCGGGGAGCTGTTTTTT.

This clonotype was seen at least ten times. The V gene is TRBV6-1, the J gene TRBJ2-7; D unclear. V lost 5 bases to trimming and J lost 2 bases, with 13 bases between them. CDR3 length equals 14 residues. In germline, CDR1 is MNHNS, CDR2 SASEGT. CDR3 loop: CASSYDQETYEQYF. DNA for the CDR3: TGTGCCAGCAGTTACGATCAGGAGACCTACGAGCAGTACTTC.

This clonotype was detected only a few times. This chain links TRBV10-2 with TRBJ2-7; 8 nucleotides align to TRBD2. The CDR3 is 15 amino acids. Germline V gene sequence: CDR1 WSHSY, CDR2 SAAADI. V dropped 3 bases and J dropped 5; count of bases not matched to a gene: 9. The CDR3 region is CASSDGGGRGNEQYF. The CDR3, as DNA: TGCGCCAGCAGTGACGGGGGGGGGCGAGGCAACGAGCAGTACTTC.

This clonotype has ten or more counts. The rearrangement joins TRBV6-1 to TRBJ2-1; 14 bases fit TRBD2. V lost 5 bases and J lost 4; bases outside the gene matches: 4. This CDR3 is built from 16 residues. Germline V gene sequence: CDR1 MNHNS, CDR2 SASEGT. The CDR3 sequence: CASSTGLAGGYNEQFF. The CDR3 region has the DNA TGTGCCAGCAGTACTGGACTAGCGGGAGGTTACAATGAGCAGTTCTTC.

This clonotype appeared a few times. The gene calls are TRBV29-1 and TRBJ1-2, with D unresolved. V was trimmed by 5 bases and J by 4 bases, leaving 5 bases between them. Germline lookup yields CDR1 SQVTM and CDR2 ANQGSEA. The CDR3 has 10 residues. Written as DNA, the CDR3 is TGCAGCGTTAACCTCTATGGCTACACCTTC. It specifies CSVNLYGYTF.

The gene calls are TRBV5-4 and TRBJ2-7; 9 bases map to TRBD2. The CDR3 covers 16 residues. With 4 bases clipped from V and 1 base from J, the junction kept 9 bases outside the gene matches. Germline CDR1 reads SGHNT; CDR2 reads YYREEE (reference sequence). The CDR3 loop is CASSPTSSGISYEQYF. In nucleotides, the CDR3 is TGTGCCAGCAGCCCAACCTCTAGCGGGATTTCCTACGAGCAGTACTTC.

Ten or more counts support this clonotype. The rearrangement links TRBV7-8 to TRBJ2-3; D is unresolved. Between the trimmed V and J ends, which lost 6 bases and 6 bases, there was a span of 16 bases. Germline V CDR1 and CDR2: SGHVS, FQNEAQ. CDR3 length: 14 residues. The CDR3 region has the DNA TGTGCCAGCAGGAAAACCACGGCGTCGGATACGCAGTATTTT. Amino acid sequence: CASRKTTASDTQYF. The full variable domain, rest sourced from reference TRBV7-8 and TRBJ2-3, is GAGVSQSPRYKVAKRGQDVALRCDPISGHVSLFWYQQALGQGPEFLTYFQNEAQLDKSGLPSDRFFAERPEGSVSTLKIQRTQQEDSAVYLCASRKTTASDTQYFGPGTRLTVL.

The chain is built from TRBV7-9 and TRBJ1-1; perhaps TRBD1 as D (6 bases). Germline V CDR1 and CDR2: SEHNR, FQNEAQ (reference sequence). The CDR3 is 12 residues long. V lost 7 bases and J 4 bases, leaving 10 bases between the germline ends. Written as DNA, the CDR3 is TGTGCCAGCATACAGGGTGCCACTGAAGCTTTCTTT. Translating it yields CASIQGATEAFF.

The V call is TRBV7-9, the J call TRBJ2-7; D might be TRBD2 (6 bases). Trimming took 5 bases from V and 7 from J, leaving 18 bases between them. The CDR3 totals 14 residues. Germline assignment: CDR1 SEHNR and CDR2 FQNEAQ (reference sequence). The CDR3 DNA reads as TGTGCCAGCAGCCTCCGGACGCCGGGGGAGGAGCAGTACTTC. Its translation is CASSLRTPGEEQYF.

This clonotype was picked up many times. CDR3 sequence: CASRGQGADNQPQHF. CDR3 DNA sequence: TGTGCCAGCAGGGGACAGGGGGCTGACAATCAGCCCCAGCATTTT. The chain employs TRBV6-1 and TRBJ1-5, with 12 bases matching TRBD1. The V and J ends lost 6 bases and 3 bases, in that order; junction bases with no gene match: 3. The CDR3 length is 15 residues. Germline lookup yields CDR1 MNHNS and CDR2 SASEGT.

This clonotype came up many times. This chain uses TRBV12-3 or TRBV12-4 with TRBJ1-2; TRBD1 is a possible D gene (6 bases). Trimming pared 3 bases from V and 3 bases from J, leaving 8 bases between. The CDR3 has 13 residues. CDR3 protein: CASSFNRDYGYTF. CDR3 nucleotides: TGTGCCAGCAGTTTTAACAGGGACTATGGCTACACCTTC.

The rearrangement joins TRBV2 to TRBJ1-6; perhaps TRBD1 as D (6 bases). Per the germline V gene, CDR1 is SNHLY and CDR2 is FYNNEI. This CDR3 is 14 amino acids long. Trimming took 4 bases from V and 9 from J, leaving 13 bases between them. The CDR3 sequence is CASSGVGGSSPLHF. The CDR3, as DNA: TGTGCCAGCAGTGGGGTAGGGGGAAGTTCACCCCTCCACTTT.

This clonotype was detected many times. V gene TRBV27 combines with J gene TRBJ1-6; D ambiguous. Germline V gene data show CDR1 as MNHEY and CDR2 as SMNVEV (reference sequence). V lost 3 bases and J lost 1, with 7 bases in between. The CDR3 loop spans 15 amino acids. CDR3 sequence reads: CASSFSRSYNSPLHF. The CDR3 DNA follows: TGTGCCAGCAGTTTCAGTCGGTCCTATAATTCACCCCTCCACTTT.

The rearrangement joins TRBV5-6 to TRBJ2-3, with a tentative D call TRBD2 (7 bases). The germline CDR1 and CDR2 sequences are SGHDT and YYEEEE. Trimming removed 1 base at V and 6 bases at J, with 15 bases between. The CDR3 covers 15 residues. The CDR3 nucleotides read TGTGCCAGCAGCTTGAGAACAGGGAGGGCCGATACGCAGTATTTT. Protein sequence: CASSLRTGRADTQYF. Full variable domain (missing parts from reference TRBV5-6 and TRBJ2-3): DAGVTQSPTHLIKTRGQQVTLRCSPKSGHDTVSWYQQALGQGPQFIFQYYEEEERQRGNFPDRFSGHQFPNYSSELNVNALLLGDSALYLCASSLRTGRADTQYFGPGTRLTVL.

About this clonotype itself: The junction and the germline gene differ at one end; a read error may be behind it. The chain recombines TRBV7-2 with TRBJ2-1; maybe TRBD1 (5 bases). This CDR3 has 16 amino acids. The germline gives CDR1 SGHTA, CDR2 FQGNSA. The CDR3: CAGSLVRRRGYNEQFF. In nucleotides, the CDR3 is TGTGCCGGCAGCCTGGTGAGGAGAAGGGGCTACAATGAGCAGTTCTTC.

The table lists this clonotype with many counts. The chain uses TRBV2 and TRBJ1-2, with 8 positions matching TRBD1. V trimming: 5 bases; J trimming: 8 bases; junction bases outside the gene matches: 10. CDR1 and CDR2 from the germline V gene are SNHLY and FYNNEI. CDR3 length: 14 amino acids. Here the CDR3 DNA reads TGTGCCAGCAGTCTTGGGACAGGACTTTCGGGCTACACCTTC. This translates into CASSLGTGLSGYTF.

This clonotype occurred many times. The rearrangement uses TRBV19 and TRBJ2-1, with 9 nucleotides matching TRBD2. The length of the CDR3 is 16 residues. Germline-derived CDR1 and CDR2 are LNHDA and SQIVND (reference sequence). V lost 2 bases and J lost 4; bases outside the gene matches: 6. CDR3 sequence reads: CASSIRTGLAYNEQFF. In DNA, the CDR3 is TGTGCCAGTAGTATACGAACGGGACTAGCTTACAATGAGCAGTTCTTC.

The chain uses TRBV19 and TRBJ2-3; possibly TRBD1 for D (6 bases). Germline CDR1 LNHDA, CDR2 SQIVND (reference sequence). The CDR3 contains 14 residues. V was clipped by 4 bases and J by 0 bases, with 8 bases between them. DNA for the CDR3: TGTGCCAGTAGTAAGAGGGGGAGCACAGATACGCAGTATTTT. This codes for CASSKRGSTDTQYF.

This clonotype has a count of ten or more. The V gene is TRBV3-1, the J gene TRBJ2-7; D remains unclear. This CDR3 comprises 11 residues. CDR1 and CDR2 from the germline V gene are LGHDT and YNNKEL (reference sequence). V was clipped by 3 bases and J by 6 bases, with 6 bases between them. The CDR3 sequence is CASSHVGEQYF. DNA of the CDR3: TGTGCCAGCAGCCACGTAGGCGAGCAGTACTTC.

The sample holds many counts of this clonotype. This CDR3 is CASREEAEQFF. The CDR3 nucleotides read TGTGCCAGCAGAGAGGAGGCCGAGCAGTTCTTC. This chain uses TRBV11-1 with TRBJ2-1; TRBD2 is a possible D gene (5 bases). CDR3 size: 11 residues. V lost 6 bases and J 10 bases, leaving 10 bases between the germline ends. The V gene's germline CDR1 is SGHAT and CDR2 FQDESV (reference sequence).

This clonotype has just a few counts. The gene calls are TRBV6-6 and TRBJ1-1; D unclear. The length of the CDR3 is 14 residues. V shed 0 bases and J shed 0 bases, with 5 bases lying between them. The germline gives CDR1 MNHNY, CDR2 SVGAGI (reference sequence). The chain's CDR3 is CASSYSTMNTEAFF. The CDR3 DNA reads TGTGCCAGCAGTTACTCGACAATGAACACTGAAGCTTTCTTT.